The 18 T cell receptor beta chains reported below all come from one sample, sequenced in a study of human T cells and chemical hapten exposure. Time point indicated: patch test 3, about 24 weeks after DPC sensitization. Documented treatment: therapeutic diphenylcyclopropenone sensitization with weekly scalp DPC. MiXCR was run by TCRdb on the RACE reads, yielding one entry per CDR3 protein. The repertoire holds 50,000 to 80,000 distinct CDR3 sequences, with about 10% as singletons. This specimen consisted of whole blood, obtained in connection with sensitization to the hapten diphenylcyclopropenone (DPC). These TCRs come from a woman aged 30 to 39 with alopecia areata. Some clones in this sample may be carry-over from other donors' samples.

This clonotype was detected ten times or more. The genes are TRBV24-1 and TRBJ2-1; D is uncertain. The V end lost 2 bases, the J end lost 6 bases, and 13 bases lay between the germline ends. The CDR3 extends over 15 amino acids. The V gene's germline CDR1 is KGHDR and CDR2 SFDVKD. The CDR3 nucleotides read TGTGCCACCAGTGATTCCAATGCTCCCCTCAATGAGCAGTTCTTC. It encodes CATSDSNAPLNEQFF.

This clonotype was observed a few times. The chain couples TRBV29-1 to TRBJ2-2; TRBD2 is a possible D gene (7 bases). Germline CDR1 reads SQVTM; CDR2 reads ANQGSEA. The CDR3 runs to 13 residues. V was trimmed by 7 bases and J by 6 bases, leaving 15 bases between them. The CDR3 region is CSAKDSGAGELFF. CDR3 DNA sequence: TGCAGCGCCAAGGACAGCGGGGCCGGGGAGCTGTTTTTT.

Turning to this clonotype: Since a much larger clone is just one base distant, this may be a read error. V is TRBV12-3 or TRBV12-4 and J is TRBJ1-1; D gene ambiguous. This CDR3 is built from 13 residues. V lost 2 bases, J lost 0 bases, and 4 bases lay in between. The CDR3 sequence: CASSLMMNTEAFF. CDR3 nucleotides: TGTGCCAGCAGTTTAATGATGAACACTGAAGCTTTCTTT.

As to this clonotype: A single base separates this from a much larger clone, so it may be a read error. The chain is built from TRBV12-3 or TRBV12-4 and TRBJ2-7; possibly TRBD1 for D (5 bases). This CDR3 has 15 amino acids. The CDR3 bases are TGTGCCAGCAGTAACCAGCCAAAAGGGGCCTACGAGCCGTACTTC. Protein product: CASSNQPKGAYEPYF.

The chain recombines TRBV12-3 or TRBV12-4 with TRBJ1-2; possible D gene TRBD1, 6 bases. This CDR3 has 13 amino acids. V was shortened by 6 bases and J by 8 bases, with 16 bases between the two germline ends. The CDR3 coding sequence is TGTGCCAGCAGCCAAACGACAGGCGGCGGCTACACCTTC. Protein product: CASSQTTGGGYTF.

This chain connects TRBV10-3 to TRBJ2-5; unclear D gene. The V end lost 0 bases, the J end lost 5 bases, and 1 base lay between the germline ends. This CDR3 is built from 11 residues. The germline gives CDR1 ENHRY, CDR2 SYGVKD. The CDR3 DNA reads as TGTGCCATCAGTGAGTCGGAGACCCAGTACTTC. It codes for CAISESETQYF.

This clonotype was observed at least ten times. The V call is TRBV4-2, the J call TRBJ2-1; maybe TRBD2 (5 bases). The germline V gene has CDR1 LGHNA and CDR2 YNFKEQ. This CDR3 contains 15 residues. The V and J ends lost 1 base and 8 bases respectively, with 15 bases between them. CDR3 protein: CASSQGEGSDHEQFF. In nucleotides, the CDR3 is TGTGCCAGCAGCCAAGGAGAGGGTAGCGACCATGAGCAGTTCTTC.

In its sample, this clonotype was seen a few times. J is TRBJ2-1 and V is TRBV5-1; 13 nucleotides agree with TRBD2. CDR1 and CDR2 from the germline V gene are SGHRS and YFSETQ. The CDR3 runs 17 residues. The J segment lost 4 bases and the V segment lost 1 base, leaving 5 bases of the junction unmatched. CDR3 in amino acids: CASSLRLAGGPYNEQFF. Written as DNA, the CDR3 is TGCGCCAGCAGCTTGAGACTAGCGGGGGGCCCATACAATGAGCAGTTCTTC.

This clonotype was detected ten times or more. The rearrangement uses TRBV30 and TRBJ2-4, with 9 nucleotides matching TRBD1. This CDR3 contains 15 residues. Germline V gene sequence: CDR1 GTSNPN, CDR2 SVGIG (reference sequence). With V trimmed by 5 bases and J by 3 bases, 8 bases remained unmatched. CDR3 sequence (DNA): TGTGCCTGGGATACAGGGGGCATGATCAAAAACATTCAGTACTTC. Protein product: CAWDTGGMIKNIQYF.

The sample holds many counts of this clonotype. The chain is built from TRBV10-3 and TRBJ2-4; no firm D call. This CDR3 is built from 16 residues. The germline CDR1 and CDR2 sequences are ENHRY and SYGVKD. V lost 3 bases, J lost 0 bases, and 12 bases lay in between. The CDR3 coding sequence is TGTGCCATCAGTGACGCACGGACCTTAGCCAAAAACATTCAGTACTTC. This translates into CAISDARTLAKNIQYF.

CDR3 in amino acids: CASSEYSGANVLTF. CDR3 bases: TGTGCCAGCAGTGAATACTCTGGGGCCAACGTCCTGACTTTC. This sequence joins TRBV2 and TRBJ2-6; D call uncertain. V shed 2 bases and J shed 0 bases, with 2 bases lying between them. Germline-derived CDR1 and CDR2 are SNHLY and FYNNEI. This CDR3 has 14 amino acids.

The V and J genes are TRBV6-2 or TRBV6-3 and TRBJ1-5; D remains unclear. CDR1 MNHEY and CDR2 SVGEGT come from the germline V gene. The CDR3 consists of 14 residues. With 0 bases removed from V and 6 bases from J, the gap between germline ends came to 9 bases. The CDR3 reads CASSYSRRPQPQHF. CDR3 coding DNA: TGTGCCAGCAGTTACTCCAGACGGCCTCAGCCCCAGCATTTT.

In this sample, this clonotype turned up a few times. The V and J genes are TRBV27 and TRBJ2-1, with D tentatively TRBD1 (5 bases). The length of the CDR3 is 14 residues. Trimming shortened V by 2 bases and J by 7 bases, and 12 bases separated the two germline ends. From germline, CDR1 is MNHEY and CDR2 SMNVEV (reference sequence). CDR3 nucleotides: TGTGCCAGCAGTTTAAGGGGAATAGAGAATGAGCAGTTCTTC. As protein: CASSLRGIENEQFF.

This clonotype was detected many times. The CDR3 region is CASSFPGTGYTF. CDR3 in DNA: TGTGCCAGCAGTTTCCCCGGAACTGGCTACACCTTC. The chain combines TRBV12-3 or TRBV12-4 with TRBJ1-2; no definite D call. The CDR3 is 12 amino acids. V was pared by 3 bases and J by 7 bases, with 9 bases between.

In regard to this clonotype: It may be a read error: a sequence one base away is much more abundant. This CDR3 reads CTSSRGDYGYTF. In nucleotides, the CDR3 is TGTACCAGCAGTCGGGGTGACTATGGCTACACCTTC. V and J are TRBV12-3 or TRBV12-4 and TRBJ1-2; D not resolved. The CDR3 runs 12 residues.

This clonotype was seen ten or more times. The chain has TRBV6-5 and TRBJ1-6; unclear D gene. The CDR3 runs 14 residues. Germline V lookup: CDR1 MNHEY, CDR2 SVGAGI. Trimming pared 5 bases from V and 11 bases from J, leaving 16 bases between. DNA of the CDR3: TGTGCCAGCAGTACGGGCGGGGAAAGGGCACCCCTCCACTTT. It codes for CASSTGGERAPLHF.

This clonotype was observed a few times. This chain uses TRBV20-1 with TRBJ1-3; maybe TRBD1 (5 bases). CDR3 length equals 15 residues. Germline values: CDR1 DFQATT, CDR2 SNEGSKA (reference sequence). Between the trimmed V and J ends, which lost 6 bases and 4 bases, there was a span of 19 bases. The CDR3 DNA follows: TGCAGTGCCCGGGGGGATAACCCTCTCGGAAACACCATATATTTT. It yields the protein CSARGDNPLGNTIYF.

V is TRBV12-5 and J is TRBJ1-6; TRBD1 might be the D (5 bases). This CDR3 is 18 amino acids long. With 2 bases removed from V and 0 bases from J, the gap between germline ends came to 14 bases. Germline V CDR1 and CDR2: LGHNT, FRNRAP. The CDR3 DNA sequence: TGTGCTAGTGGTTTGCCACCCTTCGGGGGCTCCTATAATTCACCCCTCCACTTT. Translation gives CASGLPPFGGSYNSPLHF.